Each of the 16 T cell receptor beta chains below was sequenced from the same sample in a study of early T cells in non-severe SARS-CoV-2 infection. TCRdb recomputed calls from the 5' RACE reads with MiXCR, one row per CDR3 protein. The sample lists approximately 70,000 distinct CDR3 sequences, over 10% occurring once. Material: whole blood, obtained at baseline. Receptor source: an adult who was a healthcare worker with PCR-confirmed SARS-CoV-2 infection or an uninfected control (not recorded which).

This clonotype was picked up many times. This rearrangement joins TRBV12-3 or TRBV12-4 to TRBJ2-3, with TRBD2 matching 8 bases. The CDR3 loop spans 17 amino acids. Unmatched junction bases numbered 14, after V lost 5 bases and J lost 4 bases. CDR3 coding DNA: TGTGCCAGCAGTCTCATAAGAGCGGGGGTTCTCCCAGATACGCAGTATTTT. Translating it yields CASSLIRAGVLPDTQYF.

The V gene is TRBV7-9, the J gene TRBJ1-1, with D unresolved. The V gene's germline CDR1 is SEHNR and CDR2 FQNEAQ (reference sequence). The CDR3 length is 15 residues. V was shortened by 3 bases and J by 0 bases, with 11 bases between the two germline ends. CDR3 nucleotides: TGTGCCAGCAGCTTCAAGGGTATGATGAACACTGAAGCTTTCTTT. As protein: CASSFKGMMNTEAFF. The full variable domain, in which reference TRBV7-9 and TRBJ1-1 provide the parts outside the CDR3, is DTGVSQNPRHKITKRGQNVTFRCDPISEHNRLYWYRQTLGQGPEFLTYFQNEAQLEKSRLLSDRFSAERPKGSFSTLEIQRTEQGDSAMYLCASSFKGMMNTEAFFGQGTRLTVV.

This clonotype has a count of ten or more. The J gene is TRBJ2-1, the V gene TRBV30; D may be TRBD2 (7 bases). This CDR3 contains 12 residues. In germline, CDR1 is GTSNPN, CDR2 SVGIG (reference sequence). The V gene lost 5 bases and the J gene lost 8 bases, with 13 bases spanning the gap. The CDR3 sequence is CAWGRGLDEQFF. The CDR3 DNA reads TGTGCCTGGGGGAGGGGGTTGGATGAGCAGTTCTTC. Together with reference TRBV30 and TRBJ2-1, the CDR3 gives the full variable domain: SQTIHQWPATLVQPVGSPLSLECTVEGTSNPNLYWYRQAAGRGLQLLFYSVGIGQISSEVPQNLSASRPQDRQFILSSKKLLLSDSGFYLCAWGRGLDEQFFGPGTRLTVL.

V usage is TRBV5-1 and J usage is TRBJ2-7; 7 bases agree with TRBD1. This CDR3 has 15 residues. CDR1 and CDR2 (germline): SGHRS, YFSETQ. V was clipped by 4 bases and J by 3 bases; unmatched bases: 10. CDR3 DNA: TGCGCCAGCAGCCCTAGGACAGGCTATAGCTACGAGCAGTACTTC. Translating gives CASSPRTGYSYEQYF.

This clonotype was seen a few times. The V and J genes are TRBV5-5 and TRBJ2-2; D is unclear. The CDR3 has 14 residues. Germline V gene sequence: CDR1 SGHKS, CDR2 YYEKEE (reference sequence). Trimming pared 4 bases from V and 4 bases from J, leaving 11 bases between. CDR3 region: CASSPYPFTGELFF. In nucleotides, the CDR3 is TGTGCCAGCAGCCCTTACCCCTTCACCGGGGAGCTGTTTTTT.

This clonotype came up many times. V and J are TRBV6-1 and TRBJ2-7; D remains ambiguous. Per germline, CDR1 MNHNS and CDR2 SASEGT. CDR3 length equals 12 residues. The V and J ends lost 6 bases and 0 bases respectively, with 6 bases between them. CDR3 in DNA: TGTGCCAGCAGGGGCATCTCCTACGAGCAGTACTTC. As protein: CASRGISYEQYF.

In regard to this clonotype: A much larger clone sits a single nucleotide away, making a read error possible. The rearrangement uses TRBV20-1 and TRBJ1-1, with 9 bases identical to TRBD1. J was trimmed by 4 bases and V by 3 bases; bases with no gene match: 3. Germline V gene data show CDR1 as DFQATT and CDR2 as SNEGSKA (reference sequence). There are 13 residues in the CDR3. CDR3 coding DNA: TGCAGTGCTAGGAGACAGGGGGGCACTGAAGCTTTCTTT. It translates to CSARRQGGTEAFF.

CDR3 DNA: TGTGCCAGCAGCCTCGGACAGGGCGGAGATACGCAGTATTTT. Amino acids: CASSLGQGGDTQYF. This rearrangement joins TRBV9 to TRBJ2-3; 8 bases line up with TRBD1. With V trimmed by 4 bases and J by 5 bases, 6 bases remained unmatched. The CDR3 is 14 amino acids. Germline V lookup: CDR1 SGDLS, CDR2 YYNGEE.

This clonotype has only a few counts. The chain couples TRBV6-1 to TRBJ2-1; TRBD2 aligns across 7 bases. Losses at the gene ends were 1 base for V and 4 bases for J; bases not matched to a gene: 1. This CDR3 region has 14 residues. Germline V CDR1 and CDR2: MNHNS, SASEGT. The CDR3 spells CASSEGGGYNEQFF. CDR3 nucleotide sequence: TGTGCCAGCAGTGAAGGCGGGGGTTACAATGAGCAGTTCTTC.

This chain links TRBV18 with TRBJ2-7; perhaps TRBD2 as D (5 bases). Germline V CDR1 and CDR2: KGHSH, LQKENI. The CDR3 totals 13 residues. Trimming removed 5 bases from V and 6 bases from J, with 14 bases in between. CDR3 residues: CASSEGSGSEQYF. The CDR3 coding sequence is TGTGCCAGCTCAGAGGGATCGGGGAGCGAGCAGTACTTC.

The chain couples TRBV6-2 or TRBV6-3 to TRBJ2-2; TRBD2 matches 8 bases. CDR1 and CDR2 (germline): MNHEY, SVGEGT. The CDR3 has 15 amino acids. Unmatched junction bases numbered 7, after V lost 7 bases and J lost 3 bases. In DNA, the CDR3 is TGTGCCAGCAATCCTAGCGGGCAGGACACCGGGGAGCTGTTTTTT. Translation gives CASNPSGQDTGELFF.

This chain connects TRBV11-2 to TRBJ2-3, with D uncertain. Germline V CDR1 and CDR2: SGHAT, FQNNGV. V was trimmed by 5 bases and J by 4 bases, leaving 13 bases between them. CDR3 size: 14 residues. The CDR3 DNA reads as TGTGCCAGCAGCCCCCCTTTGGCCCCAGATACGCAGTATTTT. Translating gives CASSPPLAPDTQYF.

This clonotype showed up just a few times. V is TRBV5-1 and J is TRBJ1-2; maybe TRBD1 (6 bases). Trimming pared 0 bases from V and 5 bases from J, leaving 14 bases between. Germline V lookup: CDR1 SGHRS, CDR2 YFSETQ. The CDR3 totals 15 residues. In DNA form, the CDR3 reads TGCGCCAGCAGCTTGGACATGCAGGGGCTGTATGGCTACACCTTC. This codes for CASSLDMQGLYGYTF.

The genes are TRBV29-1 and TRBJ2-3; D remains unclear. This CDR3 is built from 13 residues. Germline V gene data show CDR1 as SQVTM and CDR2 as ANQGSEA. The V end lost 2 bases, the J end lost 2 bases, and 8 bases lay between the germline ends. CDR3 coding DNA: TGCAGCGTTGAAATTCGGGCCACAGATACGCAGTATTTT. Its translation is CSVEIRATDTQYF.

In this sample, this clonotype turned up many times. The V gene is TRBV14, the J gene TRBJ1-1; TRBD1 aligns across 7 bases. The CDR3 is 15 residues long. V trimming: 3 bases; J trimming: 5 bases; junction bases outside the gene matches: 9. Germline CDR1 reads SGHDN; CDR2 reads FVKESK. The CDR3 here is CASSQQTGRETEAFF. The CDR3 nucleotides read TGTGCCAGCAGCCAGCAGACAGGGCGTGAGACTGAAGCTTTCTTT.

The V gene is TRBV7-9, the J gene TRBJ2-3, with D perhaps matching TRBD2 (5 bases). Trimming left V 1 base short and J 1 base short, with 15 bases between. CDR1 SEHNR and CDR2 FQNEAQ come from the germline V gene (reference sequence). This CDR3 is built from 17 residues. CDR3 region: CASSLDTPGSGTDTQYF. The CDR3 DNA follows: TGTGCCAGCAGCTTAGATACGCCGGGTAGCGGCACAGATACGCAGTATTTT.